A selection of T cell receptor beta chains follows, all from one sample in a study of blood T cells in healthy people across ages. TCRdb re-called the 5' RACE reads through MiXCR, storing one row per CDR3 protein. The sample lists about 1.1 million distinct CDR3 sequences; approximately 38% were seen once. Specimen: blood. The source of these receptors is a man aged 18 to 30 in good health. Each CDR3 is given with its conserved first and last residue. A D gene is named only where the DNA matches it firmly. For some rows the clone size is stated as once, few or many, or as a class when expanded; others skip it.

J gene: TRBJ2-3; D gene: NA; V gene: TRBV5-1; clone size: NA; CDR3 protein: CASSSGTAPDTQYF; CDR3 DNA: TGCGCCAGCAGCTCAGGGACTGCCCCAGATACGCAGTATTTT
J gene: TRBJ1-2; D gene: NA; V gene: TRBV29-1; clone size: NA; CDR3 protein: CSVVAAAYGYTF; CDR3 DNA: TGCAGCGTTGTGGCGGCGGCCTATGGCTACACCTTC
J gene: TRBJ1-5; D gene: NA; V gene: TRBV19; clone size: NA; CDR3 protein: CASSVRDVGFQPQHF; CDR3 DNA: TGTGCCAGTAGTGTTCGGGACGTGGGATTTCAGCCCCAGCATTTT
J gene: TRBJ1-4; D gene: TRBD1; V gene: TRBV29-1; clone size: few; CDR3 protein: CSATSGGQGDEKLFF; CDR3 DNA: TGCAGCGCCACATCAGGTGGACAGGGGGATGAAAAACTGTTTTTT
J gene: TRBJ1-6; D gene: NA; V gene: TRBV4-3; clone size: few; CDR3 protein: CASSPGGGSSYNSPLHF; CDR3 DNA: TGCGCCAGCAGCCCAGGCGGTGGGAGCTCCTATAATTCACCCCTCCACTTT
J gene: TRBJ2-7; D gene: TRBD1; V gene: TRBV2; clone size: NA; CDR3 protein: CASRNGQDSYEQYF; CDR3 DNA: TGTGCCAGCAGGAACGGACAGGATTCCTACGAGCAGTACTTC
J gene: TRBJ1-2; D gene: TRBD1; V gene: TRBV27; clone size: NA; CDR3 protein: CASSINGQGDLRGYTF; CDR3 DNA: TGTGCCAGCAGCATTAACGGACAGGGCGATTTGCGCGGCTACACCTTC
J gene: TRBJ1-1; D gene: TRBD1; V gene: TRBV29-1; clone size: NA; CDR3 protein: CSARDSRVGTEAFF; CDR3 DNA: TGCAGCGCTCGGGACAGTCGCGTGGGAACTGAAGCTTTCTTT
J gene: TRBJ2-1; D gene: TRBD1; V gene: TRBV4-1; clone size: few; CDR3 protein: CASGTVTANEQFF; CDR3 DNA: TGCGCCAGCGGGACAGTCACGGCCAATGAGCAGTTCTTC
J gene: TRBJ1-1; D gene: TRBD1; V gene: TRBV11-2; clone size: NA; CDR3 protein: CASSNQAGTGAFF; CDR3 DNA: TGTGCCAGCAGCAATCAGGCCGGGACAGGGGCTTTCTTT
J gene: TRBJ1-5; D gene: NA; V gene: TRBV6-5; clone size: NA; CDR3 protein: CASSRTSFGNQPQHF; CDR3 DNA: TGTGCCAGCAGTCGGACCTCCTTTGGCAATCAGCCCCAGCATTTT
J gene: TRBJ1-2; D gene: NA; V gene: TRBV20-1; clone size: NA; CDR3 protein: CSAPTPSTLRGYTF; CDR3 DNA: TGCAGTGCCCCTACGCCTAGCACCCTTAGGGGCTACACCTTC
J gene: TRBJ2-1; D gene: NA; V gene: TRBV10-3; clone size: few; CDR3 protein: CAISEVDYNEQFF; CDR3 DNA: TGTGCCATCAGTGAGGTGGACTACAATGAGCAGTTCTTC
J gene: TRBJ1-1; D gene: NA; V gene: TRBV7-2; clone size: NA; CDR3 protein: CASSPEGGAVNTEAFF; CDR3 DNA: TGTGCCAGCAGCCCAGAGGGAGGTGCTGTGAACACTGAAGCTTTCTTT
J gene: TRBJ2-7; D gene: NA; V gene: TRBV6-2/TRBV6-3; clone size: NA; CDR3 protein: CASSYSRREQYF; CDR3 DNA: TGTGCCAGCAGTTACTCGAGGCGCGAGCAGTACTTC
J gene: TRBJ1-2; D gene: NA; V gene: TRBV5-5; clone size: NA; CDR3 protein: CASSFEGFGYTF; CDR3 DNA: TGTGCCAGCAGCTTTGAGGGGTTTGGCTACACCTTC
J gene: TRBJ2-2; D gene: NA; V gene: TRBV2; clone size: few; CDR3 protein: CASSAVNTGELFF; CDR3 DNA: TGTGCCAGCAGTGCCGTAAACACCGGGGAGCTGTTTTTT
J gene: TRBJ2-3; D gene: TRBD2; V gene: TRBV7-2; clone size: NA; CDR3 protein: CASSLVSGGRDTDTQYF; CDR3 DNA: TGTGCCAGCAGCTTAGTGAGCGGGGGCCGGGACACAGATACGCAGTATTTT
J gene: TRBJ2-1; D gene: NA; V gene: TRBV30; clone size: NA; CDR3 protein: CAWSVTPNKEQFF; CDR3 DNA: TGTGCCTGGAGTGTAACCCCTAACAAGGAGCAGTTCTTC
J gene: TRBJ1-2; D gene: TRBD1; V gene: TRBV6-2/TRBV6-3; clone size: few; CDR3 protein: CASSHPTSTGGGYTF; CDR3 DNA: TGTGCCAGCAGTCACCCCACCTCAACAGGGGGAGGCTACACCTTC
J gene: TRBJ1-1; D gene: TRBD1; V gene: TRBV10-3; clone size: NA; CDR3 protein: CAISNRKNLGTVQTEVFF; CDR3 DNA: TGTGCCATCAGCAACAGGAAAAATCTCGGGACAGTACAAACTGAAGTTTTCTTT
J gene: TRBJ1-2; D gene: NA; V gene: TRBV2; clone size: NA; CDR3 protein: CASPGTTVGYTF; CDR3 DNA: TGTGCCAGTCCTGGGACAACAGTAGGCTACACCTTC
J gene: TRBJ1-1; D gene: NA; V gene: TRBV12-3/TRBV12-4; clone size: NA; CDR3 protein: CASSLGGRRTEAFF; CDR3 DNA: TGTGCCAGCAGTTTAGGGGGGCGTCGGACTGAAGCTTTCTTT
J gene: TRBJ2-7; D gene: TRBD1; V gene: TRBV20-1; clone size: few; CDR3 protein: CSARGDRVYYEQYF; CDR3 DNA: TGCAGTGCTAGGGGGGACAGGGTATATTACGAGCAGTACTTC
J gene: TRBJ2-7; D gene: TRBD1; V gene: TRBV20-1; clone size: NA; CDR3 protein: CSAREPGQLYEQYF; CDR3 DNA: TGCAGTGCTAGAGAGCCGGGACAGCTCTACGAGCAGTACTTC
J gene: TRBJ1-1; D gene: NA; V gene: TRBV20-1; clone size: NA; CDR3 protein: CSALDSRRTEAFF; CDR3 DNA: TGCAGTGCACTGGACAGTCGGAGGACTGAAGCTTTCTTT
J gene: TRBJ1-1; D gene: NA; V gene: TRBV12-3/TRBV12-4; clone size: NA; CDR3 protein: CASSPGSRFTEAFF; CDR3 DNA: TGTGCCAGCAGCCCCGGGAGCCGGTTCACTGAAGCTTTCTTT
J gene: TRBJ1-2; D gene: NA; V gene: TRBV20-1; clone size: NA; CDR3 protein: CSEEANYGYTF; CDR3 DNA: TGCAGTGAGGAGGCCAACTATGGCTACACCTTC
J gene: TRBJ1-1; D gene: TRBD1; V gene: TRBV4-3; clone size: NA; CDR3 protein: CASSRAQGESEAFF; CDR3 DNA: TGCGCCAGCAGCCGGGCTCAGGGGGAGAGTGAAGCTTTCTTT
J gene: TRBJ2-7; D gene: NA; V gene: TRBV20-1; clone size: NA; CDR3 protein: CSAIEGPYNEQYF; CDR3 DNA: TGCAGTGCCATCGAGGGGCCTTACAATGAGCAGTACTTC
J gene: TRBJ2-1; D gene: TRBD2; V gene: TRBV24-1; clone size: NA; CDR3 protein: CATSEGGLAGDYNEQFF; CDR3 DNA: TGTGCCACCAGTGAGGGGGGACTAGCGGGGGACTACAATGAGCAGTTCTTC
J gene: TRBJ1-1; D gene: NA; V gene: TRBV4-3; clone size: NA; CDR3 protein: CASSQSWDAEAFF; CDR3 DNA: TGCGCCAGCAGCCAATCCTGGGATGCTGAAGCTTTCTTT
J gene: TRBJ1-1; D gene: TRBD1; V gene: TRBV5-5; clone size: once; CDR3 protein: CASSFADRKHYRNTEAFF; CDR3 DNA: TGTGCCAGCAGCTTCGCGGACAGGAAACACTATAGGAACACTGAAGCTTTCTTT
J gene: TRBJ2-7; D gene: TRBD1; V gene: TRBV9; clone size: NA; CDR3 protein: CASSGRDSIYEQYF; CDR3 DNA: TGTGCCAGCAGCGGACGGGACAGCATCTACGAGCAGTACTTC
J gene: TRBJ2-2; D gene: TRBD2; V gene: TRBV10-2; clone size: NA; CDR3 protein: CASIKRGGGTGELFF; CDR3 DNA: TGCGCCAGCATTAAGCGGGGGGGCGGCACCGGGGAGCTGTTTTTT
J gene: TRBJ2-7; D gene: TRBD1; V gene: TRBV20-1; clone size: NA; CDR3 protein: CSASGQEAGEQYF; CDR3 DNA: TGCAGTGCTAGTGGACAGGAGGCCGGGGAGCAGTACTTC
J gene: TRBJ2-5; D gene: NA; V gene: TRBV24-1; clone size: NA; CDR3 protein: CATSSRYPKETQYF; CDR3 DNA: TGTGCCACCAGTTCACGGTATCCCAAAGAGACCCAGTACTTC
J gene: TRBJ2-1; D gene: NA; V gene: TRBV7-2; clone size: once; CDR3 protein: CASSLIEYNEQFF; CDR3 DNA: TGTGCCAGCAGCTTAATTGAGTACAATGAGCAGTTCTTC
J gene: TRBJ2-7; D gene: TRBD1; V gene: TRBV3-1; clone size: NA; CDR3 protein: CASSQDTGQGPLGEQYF; CDR3 DNA: TGTGCCAGCAGCCAAGATACGGGACAGGGCCCTTTGGGCGAGCAGTACTTC
J gene: TRBJ2-2; D gene: TRBD1; V gene: TRBV7-2; clone size: NA; CDR3 protein: CASSFSGTGGPELFF; CDR3 DNA: TGTGCCAGCAGCTTCTCCGGGACAGGGGGCCCGGAGCTGTTTTTT